This is a list of T cell receptor beta chains from one sample in a study of shared clonotypes between healthy human individuals. The method was immunoSEQ multiplex PCR; TCRdb's version includes in-frame clones alone and lacks a portion of them. The data show roughly 640,000 clones, approximately 74% seen once. Source material: memory CD4+ T cells sorted from blood. Receptors were obtained from a woman aged 25 to 45 in good health. Both conserved end residues are part of each CDR3. Fields, in order: J gene, clone size, V gene, D gene, CDR3 protein, CDR3 DNA. A D gene is named only where the DNA matches it firmly. Only part of the rows carry a size: once, few, many, or a class if the clone is expanded.

TRBJ2-3 | - | TRBV6-5 | - | CASSYGGALTDTQYF | TGTGCCAGCAGTTACGGGGGGGCCCTCACAGATACGCAGTATTTT
TRBJ1-2 | once | TRBV6-6 | - | CASSYPPPSQDYGYTF | TGTGCCAGCAGTTACCCCCCACCGAGCCAGGACTATGGCTACACCTTC
TRBJ1-2 | - | TRBV2 | - | CASSEWPQDNYGYTF | TGTGCCAGCAGTGAATGGCCCCAGGATAACTATGGCTACACCTTC
TRBJ2-7 | - | TRBV4-2 | TRBD2 | CASGLAGQGGEQYF | TGTGCCAGCGGACTAGCGGGACAGGGAGGCGAGCAGTACTTC
TRBJ2-7 | few | TRBV28 | - | CASSSRREQYF | TGTGCCAGCAGTTCTAGACGAGAGCAGTACTTC
TRBJ2-3 | many | TRBV7-2 | - | CASSLTNGDTQYF | TGTGCCAGCAGCTTAACTAATGGTGATACGCAGTATTTT
TRBJ2-2 | - | TRBV11-2 | TRBD2 | CASSLGAGRYTGELFF | TGTGCCAGCAGCTTAGGAGCGGGAAGGTACACCGGGGAGCTGTTTTTT
TRBJ2-5 | once | TRBV6-6 | TRBD1 | CASSYSTGSETQYF | TGTGCCAGCAGTTACTCGACAGGGTCGGAGACCCAGTACTTC
TRBJ1-5 | - | TRBV6-1 | - | CASSSDRNNQPQHF | TGTGCCAGCAGTTCCGACAGAAATAATCAGCCCCAGCATTTT
TRBJ1-5 | - | TRBV9 | - | CASSVAGFSNQPQHF | TGTGCCAGCAGCGTAGCCGGATTTTCCAATCAGCCCCAGCATTTT